In this sample, the clone carrying this TCR beta chain turned up once. TCRdb's table, derived via immunoSEQ multiplex PCR, lists solely in-frame clones and lacks some. The table lists roughly 150,000 clones, under 90% of them singletons. Germline CDR1 and CDR2: SGHTA and FQGTGA. The ends lost 5 bases at V and 6 bases at J; junction bases unmatched: 7. The CDR3 sequence is 15 residues long. The source of the sample is a study of blood T cell repertoires in COVID-19. This rearrangement joins TRBV7-3 to TRBJ2-3; 11 nucleotides line up with TRBD2. The clonotype originates from a woman aged 60-70 years who had recovered from COVID-19. Material: PBMCs or T cells enriched from blood (not recorded which). The CDR3 nucleotides are TGTGCCAGCAGCCATAGCGGGGGGGCCTGGGATACGCAGTATTTT. Encoded protein: CASSHSGGAWDTQYF.